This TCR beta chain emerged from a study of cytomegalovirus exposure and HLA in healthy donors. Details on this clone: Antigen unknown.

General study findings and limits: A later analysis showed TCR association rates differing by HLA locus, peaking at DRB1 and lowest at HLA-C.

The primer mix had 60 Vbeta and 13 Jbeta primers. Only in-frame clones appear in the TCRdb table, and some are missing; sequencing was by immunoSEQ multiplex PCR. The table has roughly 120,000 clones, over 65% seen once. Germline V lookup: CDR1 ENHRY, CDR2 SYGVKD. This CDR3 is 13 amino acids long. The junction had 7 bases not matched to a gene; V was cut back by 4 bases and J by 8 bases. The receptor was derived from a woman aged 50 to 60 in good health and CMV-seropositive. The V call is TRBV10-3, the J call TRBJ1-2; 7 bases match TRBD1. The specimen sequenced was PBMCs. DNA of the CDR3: TGTGCCATCAGTGGGGGACAGATGGGGGGCTACACCTTC. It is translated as CAISGGQMGGYTF.